The 12 T cell receptor beta chains listed next were all sequenced from one sample in a study of blood T cell repertoires in COVID-19 (dated by TCRdb to 2020 to 2022). The library was made by the immunoSEQ multiplex PCR assay. In TCRdb, the immuneACCESS table is reduced to in-frame sequences with V and J assigned. These tables do not hold every clone; where another copy was compared, an unresolved V gene accounts for under half, and the others remain unexplained. Across this sample there are 200,000 to 300,000 clones, with roughly 90% seen only once. Roughly 1.8% of the sample is in the top ten clones. The sample taken for sequencing was peripheral blood. Receptors originate from a man younger than 40 with active or convalescent COVID-19.

In its sample, this clone was seen once. The chain couples TRBV4-3 to TRBJ2-1; the match to TRBD1 covers 8 bases. CDR1 LGHNA and CDR2 YSLEER come from the germline V gene. The junction had 7 bases not matched to a gene; V was cut back by 2 bases and J by 7 bases. CDR3 size: 15 residues. In DNA, the CDR3 is TGCGCCAGCAGCCAACAAACAGGGGGTTGGAATGAGCAGTTCTTC. Protein: CASSQQTGGWNEQFF.

This clone was seen a few times. The chain recombines TRBV3-1 (or the pseudogene TRBV3-2) with TRBJ1-2, with D hard to call. Trimming took off 1 base at V and 6 bases at J, with 9 bases between the two ends. CDR1 is LGHDT and CDR2 is YNNKEL in the germline V gene (reference sequence). CDR3 length equals 13 residues. The CDR3 protein is CASSQAQPNGYTF. The CDR3 bases are TGTGCCAGCAGCCAAGCACAGCCTAATGGCTACACCTTC.

The chain uses TRBV18 and TRBJ1-1; D unclear. The V end was cut by 3 bases, the J end by 6 bases, with 11 bases between. Per germline, CDR1 KGHSH and CDR2 LQKENI. This CDR3 is built from 13 residues. This chain's CDR3 is CASSPGPDAEAFF. CDR3 DNA: TGTGCCAGCTCACCGGGCCCCGACGCTGAAGCTTTCTTT.

This clone appeared once. This rearrangement joins TRBV18 to TRBJ2-2; weak D call: TRBD2 (5 bases). The V and J ends lost 3 bases and 7 bases respectively, with 18 bases between them. The CDR3 has 16 residues. Germline values: CDR1 KGHSH, CDR2 LQKENI. The DNA for the CDR3 is TGTGCCAGCTCACCGGGAAGCGGAACCCGGCACGGGGAGCTGTTTTTT. Translation gives CASSPGSGTRHGELFF.

This clone appeared a few times. This chain uses TRBV14 with TRBJ2-1, with D perhaps matching TRBD1 (8 bases). The ends were cut back, 4 bases at V and 7 bases at J, with 17 bases in the middle. Per the germline V gene, CDR1 is SGHDN and CDR2 is FVKESK. The CDR3 has 15 amino acids. For the CDR3, the DNA is TGTGCCAGCAGCCCCGGACAGGGAGGGCTAAATGAGCAGTTCTTC. This encodes CASSPGQGGLNEQFF.

The gene calls are TRBV29-1 and TRBJ2-5, with 7 bases that match TRBD1. The CDR3 length is 19 residues. V dropped 5 bases and J dropped 3; count of bases not matched to a gene: 24. Germline V lookup: CDR1 SQVTM, CDR2 ANQGSEA. The DNA for the CDR3 is TGCAGCGTTCTCAAAATGTTGTGGAGGACAGGCGACATTAAAGAGACCCAGTACTTC. The encoded protein is CSVLKMLWRTGDIKETQYF.

V gene TRBV5-8 combines with J gene TRBJ2-7; D is possibly TRBD1 (5 bases). Germline loops: CDR1 SGHTS, CDR2 YDEGEE. The CDR3 length is 15 residues. Trimming removed 0 bases from V and 2 bases from J, with 12 bases in between. CDR3 DNA: TGTGCCAGCAGCTTGGCGGCAGGGTTAACCTACGAGCAGTACTTC. Amino acid sequence: CASSLAAGLTYEQYF.

This sequence joins TRBV4-2 and TRBJ2-7, with 9 bases lining up with TRBD2. Germline-derived CDR1 and CDR2 are LGHNA and YNFKEQ. J lost 3 bases, V lost 0 bases, and 9 bases had no gene match. CDR3 size: 17 residues. The CDR3 DNA follows: TGTGCCAGCAGCCAAGATGGTTGGGCTAGCGGGGTCTACGAGCAGTACTTC. Translating it yields CASSQDGWASGVYEQYF.

This chain joins TRBV6-5 and TRBJ2-7; a possible D gene is TRBD2 (7 bases). Trimming removed 6 bases at V and 2 bases at J, with 11 bases between. CDR1 is MNHEY and CDR2 is SVGAGI in the germline V gene. CDR3 length: 13 amino acids. The CDR3 DNA sequence: TGTGCCAGCAGCGAGGGGGGGGCCTACGAGCAGTACTTC. Amino acids: CASSEGGAYEQYF.

The chain recombines TRBV5-5 with TRBJ2-7, with D maybe TRBD1 (6 bases). Germline loops: CDR1 SGHKS, CDR2 YYEKEE (reference sequence). Trimming shortened V by 5 bases and J by 0 bases, and 15 bases separated the two germline ends. The CDR3 extends over 15 amino acids. CDR3 in amino acids: CASSHTGYYSYEQYF. The CDR3 DNA reads as TGTGCCAGCAGTCATACAGGGTACTACTCCTACGAGCAGTACTTC.

The rearrangement links TRBV11-2 to TRBJ2-3; 7 nucleotides line up with TRBD2. In germline, CDR1 is SGHAT, CDR2 FQNNGV. The CDR3 consists of 16 residues. V trimming: 5 bases; J trimming: 1 base; junction bases outside the gene matches: 9. The CDR3 protein is CASSLLATPGTDTQYF. The CDR3 coding sequence is TGTGCCAGCAGCCTACTAGCGACGCCTGGCACAGATACGCAGTATTTT.

The chain employs TRBV14 and TRBJ2-6, with D perhaps TRBD2 (6 bases). CDR1 is SGHDN, CDR2 FVKESK, per germline. V was cut by 2 bases and J by 4 bases, with 18 bases left in between. The CDR3 is 18 amino acids. The CDR3 region is CASSQLIVAGSGANVLTF. CDR3 DNA: TGTGCCAGCAGCCAATTGATCGTTGCGGGGTCCGGGGCCAACGTCCTGACTTTC.